The source of this T cell receptor beta chain is a study of blood T cells in healthy people across ages. Trimming took off 6 bases at V and 10 bases at J, with 16 bases between the two ends. The CDR3 length is 14 residues. CDR1 is SNHLY and CDR2 is FYNNEI in the germline V gene. Primers used in a second PCR of about 6 to 11 cycles were a sample-barcoded 5' primer and a J-beta primer mix. Each CDR3 protein gets one entry after TCRdb re-called the 5' RACE reads with MiXCR. The sample carries approximately 670,000 distinct CDR3 sequences, around 41% recorded once. This clonotype was found a few times. Antigen unknown. The people who gave samples were healthy Caucasians from Russia, aged about 6 to 95. General observations from the study: A strong correlation was seen between TCR beta diversity and naive T cell percentage. There was no known CMV status for donors, so expanded clonotype changes were possibly confounded.

This clonotype originated in a man at least 80 years old in good health. The J gene is TRBJ1-6, the V gene TRBV2; the D gene is possibly TRBD1 (6 bases). The sample taken for sequencing was blood. The CDR3 DNA reads TGTGCCAGCAGGGGGGCAGGGGCACAGTCACCCCTCCACTTT. It codes for CASRGAGAQSPLHF.